The 6 T cell receptor beta chains below were found in one sample sequenced in a study of beta chain features in type 1 diabetes. Points from the study as a whole: Shorter TCRB CDR3s, moderately but significantly so, marked every one of the four CD4+ subsets in Type 1 diabetes patients.

cDNA synthesis used the whole RNA isolate, giving expressed TCRB sequences. The table came from immunoSEQ multiplex PCR; TCRdb's copy has only in-frame clones and leaves some out. The sample includes a few hundred thousand clones, around 15% of them seen just once. Antigens of these TCRs are unknown. The sequencing input was naive CD4+ T cells from blood. The receptors here all came from a man younger than 40 with type 1 diabetes.

The CDR3: CASRPTGGEQYF. Here the CDR3 DNA reads TGTGCCAGCAGGCCGACAGGGGGCGAGCAGTACTTC. The chain joins TRBV2 to TRBJ2-7, with TRBD1 identical over 9 bases. CDR3 size: 12 residues. The ends lost 6 bases at V and 6 bases at J; junction bases unmatched: 3. From germline, CDR1 is SNHLY and CDR2 FYNNEI. Full variable domain (missing parts from reference TRBV2 and TRBJ2-7): EPEVTQTPSHQVTQMGQEVILRCVPISNHLYFYWYRQILGQKVEFLVSFYNNEISEKSEIFDDQFSVERPDGSNFTLKIRSTKLEDSAMYFCASRPTGGEQYFGPGTRLTVT.

A few counts support this clone. This chain links TRBV29-1 with TRBJ2-2, with 8 bases aligning to TRBD2. With V trimmed by 6 bases and J by 6 bases, 9 bases remained unmatched. In germline, CDR1 is SQVTM, CDR2 ANQGSEA. The CDR3 extends over 14 amino acids. CDR3 region: CSVLAAPPAGELFF. The CDR3, as DNA: TGCAGCGTACTAGCGGCCCCCCCGGCCGGGGAGCTGTTTTTT.

The chain joins TRBV2 to TRBJ2-3; a weak D match, TRBD2 (6 bases). The V end lost 10 bases, the J end lost 0 bases, and 17 bases lay between the germline ends. Germline V gene sequence: CDR1 SNHLY, CDR2 FYNNEI. The CDR3 contains 15 residues. The CDR3: CAIPRGTSSTDTQYF. DNA for the CDR3: TGTGCCATTCCTCGTGGGACTTCCAGCACAGATACGCAGTATTTT.

The chain has TRBV7-9 and TRBJ2-3; TRBD2 matches 8 bases. V gave up 4 bases and J gave up 1 base; unmatched junction bases: 4. CDR1 and CDR2 from the germline V gene are SEHNR and FQNEAQ (reference sequence). This CDR3 contains 15 residues. The CDR3 DNA sequence: TGTGCCAGCAGCTCACGGACTAGCCGCACAGATACGCAGTATTTT. Its translation: CASSSRTSRTDTQYF. The variable domain in full, completed from reference TRBV7-9 and TRBJ2-3, reads DTGVSQNPRHKITKRGQNVTFRCDPISEHNRLYWYRQTLGQGPEFLTYFQNEAQLEKSRLLSDRFSAERPKGSFSTLEIQRTEQGDSAMYLCASSSRTSRTDTQYFGPGTRLTVL.

This clone was detected only a few times. The chain has TRBV19 and TRBJ1-3; no reliable D call. The CDR3 loop spans 13 amino acids. Germline V gene sequence: CDR1 LNHDA, CDR2 SQIVND (reference sequence). Trimming shortened V by 8 bases and J by 2 bases, and 10 bases separated the two germline ends. The CDR3 here is CASGGGAGNTIYF. The DNA of the CDR3 is TGTGCCAGTGGAGGAGGAGCTGGAAACACCATATATTTT.

V and J are TRBV18 and TRBJ2-7; D is unclear. This CDR3 is 14 amino acids long. Germline CDR1 reads KGHSH; CDR2 reads LQKENI. V lost 2 bases and J lost 2, with 10 bases in between. The CDR3 DNA is TGTGCCAGCTCACCAATGACATTCGCCTACGAGCAGTACTTC. Its translation is CASSPMTFAYEQYF.